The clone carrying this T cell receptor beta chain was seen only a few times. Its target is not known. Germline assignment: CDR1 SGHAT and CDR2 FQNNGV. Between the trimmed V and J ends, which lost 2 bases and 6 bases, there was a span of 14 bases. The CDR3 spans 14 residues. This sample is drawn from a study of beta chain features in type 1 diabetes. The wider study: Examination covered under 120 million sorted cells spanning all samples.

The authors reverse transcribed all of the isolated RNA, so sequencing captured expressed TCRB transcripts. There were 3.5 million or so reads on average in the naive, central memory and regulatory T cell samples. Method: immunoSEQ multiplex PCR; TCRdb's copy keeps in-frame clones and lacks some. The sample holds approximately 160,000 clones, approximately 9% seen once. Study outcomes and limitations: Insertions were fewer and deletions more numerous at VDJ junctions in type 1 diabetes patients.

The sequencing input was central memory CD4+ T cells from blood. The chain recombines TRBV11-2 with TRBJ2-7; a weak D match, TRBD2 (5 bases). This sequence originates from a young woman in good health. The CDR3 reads CASSLSRSAGEQYF. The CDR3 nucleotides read TGTGCCAGCAGCTTAAGCCGGAGCGCGGGCGAGCAGTACTTC.